The clone carrying this T cell receptor (beta chain) was seen repeatedly, ten times or more. From the PCR reads, TCRdb called clonotypes with MiXCR, one entry per CDR3 protein. The data show 490,000 or so distinct CDR3 sequences, 20% to 25% seen once. Trimming left V 4 bases short and J 2 bases short, with 10 bases between. Per germline, CDR1 SNHLY and CDR2 FYNNEI. The length of the CDR3 is 14 residues. This sample is part of a study of molecular identifiers for immune sequencing clone quantification. Sequencing used naive CD8+ T cells from blood, with Jurkat cell RNA spiked in. Subset reported: FACS-sorted CD8+CD4-CCR7+CD45RA+ naive T cells. The chain is built from TRBV2 and TRBJ2-3; unclear D gene. This TCR was sampled from a human donor in good health. Some libraries in this study had Jurkat cell RNA spiked in. The CDR3 bases are TGTGCCAGCAGTGTCGGGTCCCCCACAGATACGCAGTATTTT. Translated, it gives CASSVGSPTDTQYF.